These T cell receptor beta chains were read from a single sample in a study of OX40 agonist ivuxolimab in advanced cancers. TCRdb's table, derived via immunoSEQ multiplex PCR, lists solely in-frame clones and lacks some. The profile covers around 50,000 clones, with roughly 89% appearing a single time and 45% to 55% taken by the ten largest. The source material was CD4+ or CD8+ T cells sorted from blood, sampled in a trial of the OX40 agonist ivuxolimab. These receptors were taken from an adult with an advanced solid tumor such as melanoma, head and neck, liver or kidney cancer. The CDR3 runs from the conserved cysteine through the conserved F or W. The order of the fields is CDR3 length, V gene, D gene, clone size, J gene, CDR3 protein, CDR3 DNA. D genes are given only for firm matches. Size is stated for part of the rows, as once, few or many counts, or as a class when the clone is expanded.

cdr3_length: 14
v_call: TRBV7-6
d_call: .
clone_size: .
j_call: TRBJ2-3
cdr3_aa: CASSPEAATDTQYF
cdr3_nt: TGTGCCAGCAGCCCGGAAGCGGCCACAGATACGCAGTATTTT

cdr3_length: 15
v_call: TRBV9
d_call: TRBD1
clone_size: .
j_call: TRBJ2-7
cdr3_aa: CASSVGGQGSYEQYF
cdr3_nt: TGTGCCAGCAGCGTAGGGGGACAGGGATCCTACGAGCAGTACTTC

cdr3_length: 15
v_call: TRBV11-2
d_call: TRBD1
clone_size: .
j_call: TRBJ2-7
cdr3_aa: CASTIGTGGWYEQYF
cdr3_nt: TGTGCCAGCACCATAGGGACAGGGGGCTGGTACGAGCAGTACTTC

cdr3_length: 11
v_call: TRBV11-2
d_call: .
clone_size: .
j_call: TRBJ1-1
cdr3_aa: CASSLRTEAFF
cdr3_nt: TGTGCCAGCAGCCTACGGACTGAAGCTTTCTTT

cdr3_length: 14
v_call: TRBV2
d_call: .
clone_size: once
j_call: TRBJ1-2
cdr3_aa: CASSGPNSEGGYTF
cdr3_nt: TGTGCCAGCAGTGGGCCCAACTCCGAGGGGGGCTACACCTTC

cdr3_length: 15
v_call: TRBV5-5
d_call: .
clone_size: .
j_call: TRBJ2-7
cdr3_aa: CASSLGERSYDEQYF
cdr3_nt: TGTGCCAGCAGCTTGGGTGAAAGGAGTTATGACGAGCAGTACTTC

cdr3_length: 12
v_call: TRBV7-2
d_call: .
clone_size: .
j_call: TRBJ2-1
cdr3_aa: CASSSLVDEQFF
cdr3_nt: TGTGCCAGCAGCTCATTAGTCGATGAGCAGTTCTTC

cdr3_length: 13
v_call: TRBV19
d_call: .
clone_size: .
j_call: TRBJ1-5
cdr3_aa: CASSDPGLQPQHF
cdr3_nt: TGTGCCAGTAGCGATCCGGGACTCCAGCCCCAGCATTTT

cdr3_length: 14
v_call: TRBV19
d_call: .
clone_size: .
j_call: TRBJ2-7
cdr3_aa: CASSMGLSPYEQYF
cdr3_nt: TGTGCCAGTAGTATGGGATTGTCGCCCTACGAGCAGTACTTC

cdr3_length: 16
v_call: TRBV7-9
d_call: .
clone_size: once
j_call: TRBJ1-3
cdr3_aa: CASSEIGLDLGNTIYF
cdr3_nt: TGTGCCAGCAGCGAAATCGGGCTAGACCTTGGAAACACCATATATTTT

cdr3_length: 17
v_call: TRBV19
d_call: .
clone_size: .
j_call: TRBJ1-1
cdr3_aa: CASSMSDGDLMNTEAFF
cdr3_nt: TGTGCCAGTAGTATGTCGGACGGGGACCTCATGAACACTGAAGCTTTCTTT

cdr3_length: 17
v_call: TRBV7-2
d_call: TRBD2
clone_size: .
j_call: TRBJ2-3
cdr3_aa: CASSRLAGVLPTDTQYF
cdr3_nt: TGTGCCAGCAGCCGACTAGCGGGGGTCCTACCGACAGATACGCAGTATTTT

cdr3_length: 13
v_call: TRBV7-9
d_call: TRBD1
clone_size: few
j_call: TRBJ1-2
cdr3_aa: CASSMGQGYGYTF
cdr3_nt: TGTGCCAGCAGCATGGGACAGGGGTATGGCTACACCTTC

cdr3_length: 14
v_call: TRBV18
d_call: .
clone_size: .
j_call: TRBJ2-3
cdr3_aa: CASSGDSHTDTQYF
cdr3_nt: TGTGCCAGCTCAGGGGACTCACACACAGATACGCAGTATTTT

cdr3_length: 16
v_call: TRBV14
d_call: .
clone_size: .
j_call: TRBJ1-2
cdr3_aa: CASSQDLGRGGYGYTF
cdr3_nt: TGTGCCAGCAGCCAAGATCTGGGTCGTGGCGGCTATGGCTACACCTTC

cdr3_length: 14
v_call: TRBV4-3
d_call: TRBD1
clone_size: once
j_call: TRBJ2-1
cdr3_aa: CASSQTGSYNEQFF
cdr3_nt: TGCGCCAGCAGCCAGACAGGGTCATACAATGAGCAGTTCTTC

cdr3_length: 15
v_call: TRBV28
d_call: .
clone_size: .
j_call: TRBJ1-1
cdr3_aa: CASSLGGRSNTEAFF
cdr3_nt: TGTGCCAGCAGTTTAGGTGGACGGTCGAACACTGAAGCTTTCTTT

cdr3_length: 13
v_call: TRBV11-2
d_call: .
clone_size: .
j_call: TRBJ1-1
cdr3_aa: CASTEGGNTEAFF
cdr3_nt: TGTGCCAGCACCGAAGGGGGGAACACTGAAGCTTTCTTT

cdr3_length: 16
v_call: TRBV7-9
d_call: .
clone_size: .
j_call: TRBJ1-6
cdr3_aa: CASSASGGPYNSPLHF
cdr3_nt: TGTGCCAGCAGCGCGAGCGGGGGCCCCTATAATTCACCCCTCCACTTT

cdr3_length: 14
v_call: TRBV9
d_call: TRBD1
clone_size: few
j_call: TRBJ2-7
cdr3_aa: CASSVRTGAYEQYF
cdr3_nt: TGTGCCAGCAGCGTGAGGACAGGTGCCTACGAGCAGTACTTC

cdr3_length: 12
v_call: TRBV28
d_call: TRBD1
clone_size: .
j_call: TRBJ1-6
cdr3_aa: CASGTGISPLHF
cdr3_nt: TGTGCCAGCGGGACAGGGATTTCACCCCTCCACTTT

cdr3_length: 15
v_call: TRBV7-8
d_call: TRBD1
clone_size: .
j_call: TRBJ2-3
cdr3_aa: CASSLATGGTDTQYF
cdr3_nt: TGTGCCAGCAGCTTAGCTACAGGGGGGACAGATACGCAGTATTTT

cdr3_length: 14
v_call: TRBV5-1
d_call: .
clone_size: .
j_call: TRBJ1-1
cdr3_aa: CASSLGEDPRGAFF
cdr3_nt: TGCGCCAGCAGCTTGGGGGAGGACCCTCGGGGAGCTTTCTTT

cdr3_length: 10
v_call: TRBV2
d_call: .
clone_size: few
j_call: TRBJ1-1
cdr3_aa: CVEGYTEAFF
cdr3_nt: TGTGTAGAGGGGTACACTGAAGCTTTCTTT

cdr3_length: 16
v_call: TRBV12-5
d_call: .
clone_size: .
j_call: TRBJ1-4
cdr3_aa: CASGLPEGAQMKELFF
cdr3_nt: TGTGCTAGTGGTTTGCCGGAAGGGGCGCAAATGAAAGAACTGTTTTTT

cdr3_length: 14
v_call: TRBV5-4
d_call: TRBD1
clone_size: .
j_call: TRBJ2-7
cdr3_aa: CASSSGQGLDEQYF
cdr3_nt: TGTGCCAGCAGCTCGGGACAGGGTTTGGACGAGCAGTACTTC

cdr3_length: 18
v_call: TRBV4-1
d_call: TRBD2
clone_size: .
j_call: TRBJ2-1
cdr3_aa: CASSQDPLAGASYNEQFF
cdr3_nt: TGCGCCAGCAGCCAAGATCCGCTAGCGGGGGCCTCCTACAATGAGCAGTTCTTC

cdr3_length: 13
v_call: TRBV6-6
d_call: TRBD1
clone_size: .
j_call: TRBJ2-3
cdr3_aa: CASTPGQGDTQYF
cdr3_nt: TGTGCCAGCACCCCGGGACAGGGGGATACGCAGTATTTT

cdr3_length: 15
v_call: TRBV27
d_call: .
clone_size: .
j_call: TRBJ2-2
cdr3_aa: CASSLLGSVVGELFF
cdr3_nt: TGTGCCAGCAGTCTCCTAGGTAGTGTGGTGGGGGAGCTGTTTTTT

cdr3_length: 17
v_call: TRBV9
d_call: .
clone_size: .
j_call: TRBJ2-2
cdr3_aa: CASSVVGLTENTGELFF
cdr3_nt: TGTGCCAGCAGCGTAGTAGGACTGACAGAAAACACCGGGGAGCTGTTTTTT

cdr3_length: 13
v_call: TRBV6-6
d_call: TRBD1
clone_size: .
j_call: TRBJ1-4
cdr3_aa: CASSPRDREKLFF
cdr3_nt: TGTGCCAGCAGTCCACGGGACAGGGAAAAACTGTTTTTT